Listed here are 17 T cell receptor beta chains from one sample, sequenced in a study of T cells in Graves' hyperthyroidism and ophthalmopathy. What was amplified from RNA transcripts were TCR beta CDR3 regions. TCR CDR3 underwent first-round RT-PCR with the HTBI primer set. TCRdb re-called the multiplex PCR reads through MiXCR, storing one row per CDR3 protein. This sample has almost 500,000 distinct CDR3 sequences, with 22% found just once. The sample consisted of blood. The source is a woman between 70 and 85 years old with Graves' ophthalmopathy.

Only one count was recorded for this clonotype. The chain uses TRBV27 and TRBJ1-6; 9 bases agree with TRBD1. After removal of 5 bases from V and 9 bases from J, the junction contained 14 bases not matched to a gene. Germline lookup yields CDR1 MNHEY and CDR2 SMNVEV (reference sequence). This CDR3 has 17 amino acids. CDR3 residues: CASSRESPGTGSSPLHF. Written as DNA, the CDR3 is TGTGCCAGCAGTCGGGAAAGCCCCGGGACAGGGAGTTCACCCCTCCACTTT.

The chain uses TRBV4-3 and TRBJ2-2; 7 bases fit TRBD1. The CDR3 consists of 16 residues. V was pared by 1 base and J by 5 bases, with 7 bases of the junction left unmatched. Germline V gene data show CDR1 as LGHNA and CDR2 as YSLEER. The CDR3 DNA sequence: TGCGCCAGCAGCCAAGGGGAGACAGGGACGACCGGGGAGCTGTTTTTT. Translation: CASSQGETGTTGELFF.

This chain joins TRBV29-1 and TRBJ2-2; D is uncertain. The germline CDR1 and CDR2 sequences are SQVTM and ANQGSEA. Trimming took 4 bases from V and 5 from J, leaving 8 bases between them. This CDR3 contains 12 residues. CDR3 sequence reads: CSVVRQTGELFF. CDR3 bases: TGCAGCGTTGTCAGGCAGACCGGGGAGCTGTTTTTT.

The count of this clonotype is one. The chain combines TRBV5-1 with TRBJ2-3, with TRBD2 matching over 12 bases. The V gene end was trimmed by 3 bases and the J gene end by 3 bases; junction bases not matched to a gene: 5. The CDR3 length is 16 residues. Germline-derived CDR1 and CDR2 are SGHRS and YFSETQ. CDR3 in DNA: TGCGCCAGCAGCTCCCCGACTAGCGGGAGTACAGATACGCAGTATTTT. This translates into CASSSPTSGSTDTQYF.

This clonotype was counted only a few times. The chain carries TRBV5-6 and TRBJ1-1; the D gene is possibly TRBD1 (5 bases). The germline V and J ends were trimmed by 4 bases and 4 bases, with 20 bases remaining between them. Germline V gene data show CDR1 as SGHDT and CDR2 as YYEEEE. This CDR3 is built from 16 residues. In nucleotides, the CDR3 is TGTGCCAGCAGCGCACATCGGGGGGATTCGAGCACTGAAGCTTTCTTT. Protein: CASSAHRGDSSTEAFF.

In its sample, this clonotype was seen a few times. This rearrangement joins TRBV4-1 to TRBJ1-5; possible D gene TRBD1, 5 bases. Trimming took off 0 bases at V and 5 bases at J, with 14 bases between the two ends. This CDR3 region has 16 residues. The germline V gene encodes CDR1 MGHRA and CDR2 YSYEKL. The CDR3 protein is CASSQEGTQSYQPQHF. The CDR3 DNA reads TGCGCCAGCAGCCAAGAAGGGACGCAATCTTATCAGCCCCAGCATTTT.

This clonotype has a count of ten or more. The rearrangement links TRBV28 to TRBJ1-3, with D hard to call. Trimming shortened V by 5 bases and J by 4 bases, and 12 bases separated the two germline ends. This CDR3 has 14 amino acids. Germline V gene sequence: CDR1 MDHEN, CDR2 SYDVKM. CDR3 DNA: TGTGCCAGCAGTCTCGCGGTAGCCGGAAACACCATATATTTT. Residues: CASSLAVAGNTIYF.

The sample holds many counts of this clonotype. This sequence joins TRBV5-1 and TRBJ2-1; 8 bases are a match to TRBD1. Germline assignment: CDR1 SGHRS and CDR2 YFSETQ. The CDR3 consists of 14 residues. After removal of 3 bases from V and 9 bases from J, the junction contained 8 bases not matched to a gene. CDR3 nucleotide sequence: TGCGCCAGCAGCTACTCCGGGACAGGAACTGAGCAGTTCTTC. Residues: CASSYSGTGTEQFF.

This clonotype has ten or more counts. The V and J genes are TRBV12-3 or TRBV12-4 and TRBJ1-2; D is undetermined. Trimming left V 3 bases short and J 3 bases short, with 11 bases between. The CDR3 consists of 14 residues. CDR3 in DNA: TGTGCCAGCAGTTTTGGGGAAGGTTACTATGGCTACACCTTC. Residues: CASSFGEGYYGYTF.

This clonotype was observed a few times. This chain uses TRBV12-3 or TRBV12-4 with TRBJ1-2; no definite D call. Trimming took off 0 bases at V and 5 bases at J, with 7 bases between the two ends. This CDR3 spans 13 amino acids. Here the CDR3 DNA reads TGTGCCAGCAGTTTAGCGAGGGAATATGGCTACACCTTC. This translates into CASSLAREYGYTF.

This clonotype was recorded many times. The V call is TRBV7-2, the J call TRBJ2-5; 12 bases align to TRBD1. CDR1 and CDR2 from the germline V gene are SGHTA and FQGNSA. The CDR3 covers 15 residues. V dropped 5 bases and J dropped 5; count of bases not matched to a gene: 6. The CDR3 reads CASSRDRGPVETQYF. The DNA for the CDR3 is TGTGCCAGCAGCCGGGACAGGGGGCCGGTGGAGACCCAGTACTTC. Filled out from reference TRBV7-2 and TRBJ2-5, the complete variable domain reads GAGVSQSPSNKVTEKGKDVELRCDPISGHTALYWYRQSLGQGLEFLIYFQGNSAPDKSGLPSDRFSAERTGGSVSTLTIQRTQQEDSAVYLCASSRDRGPVETQYFGPGTRLLVL.

The chain has TRBV13 and TRBJ2-5, with TRBD2 as a possible D gene (6 bases). The CDR3 totals 13 residues. The germline V and J ends were trimmed by 5 bases and 14 bases, with 21 bases remaining between them. Germline V gene sequence: CDR1 PRHDT, CDR2 FYEKMQ (reference sequence). The CDR3: CASSPTTPGTPYF. As DNA, the CDR3 is TGTGCCAGCAGCCCTACCACCCCCGGGACTCCATACTTC.

The V gene is TRBV6-4, the J gene TRBJ1-2, with 7 bases that match TRBD1. With 0 bases clipped from V and 3 bases from J, the junction kept 1 base outside the gene matches. In germline, CDR1 is MRHNA, CDR2 SNTAGT. The CDR3 runs 14 residues. The CDR3, as DNA: TGTGCCAGCAGTGACTCGGGACAGCACTATGGCTACACCTTC. Amino acids: CASSDSGQHYGYTF.

This clonotype came up once. This sequence joins TRBV4-2 and TRBJ1-4; D is possibly TRBD1 (5 bases). The CDR3 extends over 15 amino acids. Germline-derived CDR1 and CDR2 are LGHNA and YNFKEQ. Trimming left V 5 bases short and J 7 bases short, with 17 bases between. The CDR3 coding sequence is TGTGCCAGCAGCATAAACCCTATCGGGGGTGAAAAACTGTTTTTT. Translation gives CASSINPIGGEKLFF.

Only a few counts were recorded for this clonotype. The rearrangement uses TRBV10-3 and TRBJ1-5; D gene uncertain. This CDR3 is built from 14 residues. Germline V lookup: CDR1 ENHRY, CDR2 SYGVKD. Between the trimmed V and J ends, which lost 0 bases and 5 bases, there was a span of 8 bases. CDR3 DNA: TGTGCCATCAGTGAGTCGATGGGAGATCAGCCCCAGCATTTT. Translated, it gives CAISESMGDQPQHF.

There are many counts of this clonotype. V usage is TRBV7-2 and J usage is TRBJ2-5; D assignment may be TRBD1 or TRBD2 (6 bases each). The germline V and J ends were trimmed by 3 bases and 2 bases, with 13 bases remaining between them. This CDR3 is 15 amino acids long. Germline-derived CDR1 and CDR2 are SGHTA and FQGNSA. CDR3 DNA sequence: TGTGCCAGCAGCTTGGAGGGGGTAGCACAAGAGACCCAGTACTTC. This translates into CASSLEGVAQETQYF.

Only one count was recorded for this clonotype. The J gene is TRBJ2-3, the V gene TRBV6-2 or TRBV6-3, with D possibly being TRBD2 (6 bases). Trimming cost V 6 bases and J 4 bases, with 17 bases left between them. This CDR3 is 15 amino acids long. Per germline, CDR1 MNHEY and CDR2 SVGEGT. This CDR3 is CASSPVTGEADTQYF. In nucleotides, the CDR3 is TGTGCCAGCAGCCCAGTTACGGGGGAAGCAGATACGCAGTATTTT.